The source of this T cell receptor (beta chain) is a study of blood T cell repertoires in COVID-19. Study information: Sites in the United States, Italy and Spain provided acute and convalescent COVID-19 samples. In each case, the material was cDNA or gDNA derived from T cells, B-cell-depleted T cells, or PBMCs.

The V gene's germline CDR1 is SGHNT and CDR2 YYREEE (reference sequence). The V and J ends lost 1 base and 4 bases, in that order; junction bases with no gene match: 3. The CDR3 has 15 residues. A Seattle source enrolled patients during active infection and followed them longitudinally. Original processing notes: Reference gene primer amplification gave estimated nucleated cell counts. Method: immunoSEQ multiplex PCR; TCRdb's copy keeps in-frame clones and lacks some. V and J calls and clone size are as listed in that table; D and trimming were resolved from the DNA. The sample contains roughly 240,000 clones, about 82% of which appear only once.

This chain connects TRBV5-4 to TRBJ2-3, with TRBD1 matching over 10 bases. This receptor was taken from an elderly woman with COVID-19, enrolled during active disease. The source material was peripheral blood. This chain's CDR3 is CASSLIGQGADTQYF. The CDR3 nucleotides read TGTGCCAGCAGCTTGATAGGACAGGGGGCAGATACGCAGTATTTT.